The rows below give T cell receptor beta chains drawn from one sample of a study of blood T cell repertoires in COVID-19. Data came from immunoSEQ multiplex PCR; TCRdb stores just in-frame clones and leaves some out. The sample carries 300,000 to 400,000 clones, 80% to 90% recorded once. The sample was PBMCs or T cells enriched from blood (not recorded which). Receptors were obtained from a man between 18 and 29 years old who had recovered from COVID-19. The CDR3 runs from the conserved cysteine through the conserved F or W. D genes are given only for firm matches. Clone size is stated in some rows and not others, as once, few, many or a class when expanded.

J gene: TRBJ2-1
D gene: -
clone size: many
V gene: TRBV3-1/TRBV3-2
CDR3 DNA: TGTGCCAGCAGCCAAGTGGAGACAGGGAGGAATGAGCAGTTCTTC
CDR3 protein: CASSQVETGRNEQFF

J gene: TRBJ2-2
D gene: -
clone size: -
V gene: TRBV7-2
CDR3 DNA: TGTGCCAGCAGCTTAGGTAGCGCCCTCACCGGGGAGCTGTTTTTT
CDR3 protein: CASSLGSALTGELFF

J gene: TRBJ1-2
D gene: TRBD1
clone size: -
V gene: TRBV6-5
CDR3 DNA: TGTGCCAGCAGCCTCGGACAGGGAAGTGGCTACACCTTC
CDR3 protein: CASSLGQGSGYTF

J gene: TRBJ1-1
D gene: TRBD1
clone size: few
V gene: TRBV5-1
CDR3 DNA: TGCGCCAGCAGCCTCGACAGGGGAATGAACACTGAAGCTTTCTTT
CDR3 protein: CASSLDRGMNTEAFF

J gene: TRBJ2-7
D gene: TRBD2
clone size: once
V gene: TRBV6-5
CDR3 DNA: TGTGCCAGCAGTAACGACCCCGGGACTAGCCACGAGCAGTACTTC
CDR3 protein: CASSNDPGTSHEQYF

J gene: TRBJ1-2
D gene: TRBD1
clone size: -
V gene: TRBV5-6
CDR3 DNA: TGTGCCAGCAGCCCAGACGGAGGACAGGTTGTCAGCTATGGCTACACCTTC
CDR3 protein: CASSPDGGQVVSYGYTF

J gene: TRBJ1-2
D gene: -
clone size: -
V gene: TRBV25-1
CDR3 DNA: TGTGCCAGCAGTGAATCTTACACGAACTATGGCTACACCTTC
CDR3 protein: CASSESYTNYGYTF

J gene: TRBJ1-5
D gene: -
clone size: -
V gene: TRBV18
CDR3 DNA: TGTGCCAGCTCACCGAACAGTGGATATAGCAATCAGCCCCAGCATTTT
CDR3 protein: CASSPNSGYSNQPQHF

J gene: TRBJ2-3
D gene: -
clone size: -
V gene: TRBV7-3
CDR3 DNA: TGTGCCAGCAGCCCGCAGGGTAGCCCAGATACGCAGTATTTT
CDR3 protein: CASSPQGSPDTQYF

J gene: TRBJ2-7
D gene: -
clone size: -
V gene: TRBV12-3/TRBV12-4
CDR3 DNA: TGTGCCAGCAGGCTTCCCGACAGCGAGCAGTACTTC
CDR3 protein: CASRLPDSEQYF

J gene: TRBJ2-2
D gene: TRBD2
clone size: -
V gene: TRBV5-4
CDR3 DNA: TGTGCCAGCAGCTTCGTCAGCGGGGACACCGGGGAGCTGTTTTTT
CDR3 protein: CASSFVSGDTGELFF

J gene: TRBJ2-5
D gene: -
clone size: once
V gene: TRBV2
CDR3 DNA: TGTGCCAGCAGTATTGAAAGGGGGATCGGTGAGACCCAGTACTTC
CDR3 protein: CASSIERGIGETQYF

J gene: TRBJ2-1
D gene: -
clone size: -
V gene: TRBV10-3
CDR3 DNA: TGTGCCATCTCTGCCGTCACAAATGAGCAGTTCTTC
CDR3 protein: CAISAVTNEQFF

J gene: TRBJ1-5
D gene: -
clone size: -
V gene: TRBV5-4
CDR3 DNA: TGTGCCAGCAGCTTGGCCGGCAGGGATCAGCCCCAGCATTTT
CDR3 protein: CASSLAGRDQPQHF

J gene: TRBJ1-1
D gene: -
clone size: -
V gene: TRBV7-9
CDR3 DNA: TGTGCCAGCAGCTCGTCACCCGCCGGGAACACTGAAGCTTTCTTT
CDR3 protein: CASSSSPAGNTEAFF

J gene: TRBJ2-2
D gene: -
clone size: -
V gene: TRBV21-1
CDR3 DNA: TGTGCCAGCAGGACAGGGTCCCCCTACACCGGGGAGCTGTTTTTT
CDR3 protein: CASRTGSPYTGELFF

J gene: TRBJ2-2
D gene: -
clone size: -
V gene: TRBV4-3
CDR3 DNA: TGCGCCAGCAGCCAAGCTTTATCTTCTACCGGGGAGCTGTTTTTT
CDR3 protein: CASSQALSSTGELFF

J gene: TRBJ2-3
D gene: -
clone size: -
V gene: TRBV27
CDR3 DNA: TGTGCCAGCAGTATTGGACAGTTTAGCACAGATACGCAGTATTTT
CDR3 protein: CASSIGQFSTDTQYF

J gene: TRBJ2-7
D gene: TRBD2
clone size: -
V gene: TRBV30
CDR3 DNA: TGTGCCTGGGGTCCGGGGGGGGCCATCTACGAGCAGTACTTC
CDR3 protein: CAWGPGGAIYEQYF

J gene: TRBJ2-3
D gene: -
clone size: -
V gene: TRBV4-1
CDR3 DNA: TGCGCCAGCAGCCTGAACGACAGACGGAGCCCAGATACGCAGTATTTT
CDR3 protein: CASSLNDRRSPDTQYF

J gene: TRBJ2-3
D gene: TRBD2
clone size: -
V gene: TRBV9
CDR3 DNA: TGTGCCAGCAGCGTGGGGACTAGCGGGAGTCGGGAAGATACGCAGTATTTT
CDR3 protein: CASSVGTSGSREDTQYF

J gene: TRBJ2-3
D gene: -
clone size: -
V gene: TRBV5-4
CDR3 DNA: TGTGCCAGCAGCTTGGGACAGAACACAGATACGCAGTATTTT
CDR3 protein: CASSLGQNTDTQYF

J gene: TRBJ1-1
D gene: TRBD1
clone size: -
V gene: TRBV6-4
CDR3 DNA: TGTGCCAGCAGAGACAGGGGTAAGAACACTGAAGCTTTCTTT
CDR3 protein: CASRDRGKNTEAFF

J gene: TRBJ1-2
D gene: -
clone size: -
V gene: TRBV20-1
CDR3 DNA: TGCAGTGCTAACGGGGGGCTTGGCTACACCTTC
CDR3 protein: CSANGGLGYTF

J gene: TRBJ1-6
D gene: -
clone size: -
V gene: TRBV28
CDR3 DNA: TGTGCCAGCAGTTTAACAGACAGGAGCTCCTATAATTCACCCCTCCACTTT
CDR3 protein: CASSLTDRSSYNSPLHF

J gene: TRBJ2-3
D gene: -
clone size: -
V gene: TRBV9
CDR3 DNA: TGTGCCAGCAGCGTAGACCCAGGGTCAAGCACAGATACGCAGTATTTT
CDR3 protein: CASSVDPGSSTDTQYF

J gene: TRBJ1-1
D gene: -
clone size: -
V gene: TRBV10-3
CDR3 DNA: TGTGCCATCAGTGGGCAGGGAACTGAAGCTTTCTTT
CDR3 protein: CAISGQGTEAFF

J gene: TRBJ2-1
D gene: TRBD2
clone size: -
V gene: TRBV7-9
CDR3 DNA: TGTGCCAGCAGCTTATTCCGTGTGGGAGGGGATGAGCAGTTCTTC
CDR3 protein: CASSLFRVGGDEQFF

J gene: TRBJ1-6
D gene: TRBD1
clone size: -
V gene: TRBV7-6
CDR3 DNA: TGTGCCAGCAGCTTCCGCGGGACAGTAAATTCACCCCTCCACTTT
CDR3 protein: CASSFRGTVNSPLHF

J gene: TRBJ1-1
D gene: TRBD1
clone size: -
V gene: TRBV4-1
CDR3 DNA: TGCGCCAGCAGCCAAGATGAACACAGGGGTACTGAAGCTTTCTTT
CDR3 protein: CASSQDEHRGTEAFF

J gene: TRBJ2-1
D gene: -
clone size: -
V gene: TRBV18
CDR3 DNA: TGTGCCAGCTCACCACTGTACGGGAAAGTCTACAATGAGCAGTTCTTC
CDR3 protein: CASSPLYGKVYNEQFF

J gene: TRBJ2-2
D gene: TRBD1
clone size: -
V gene: TRBV28
CDR3 DNA: TGTGCCAGCAGTCTCACCGGGACAGGGGACGTGAAGGGGGAGCTGTTTTTT
CDR3 protein: CASSLTGTGDVKGELFF

J gene: TRBJ1-1
D gene: TRBD1
clone size: once
V gene: TRBV28
CDR3 DNA: TGTGCCAGCAGTTTAGGACAGGGGAACACTGAAGCTTTCTTT
CDR3 protein: CASSLGQGNTEAFF

J gene: TRBJ2-5
D gene: -
clone size: -
V gene: TRBV5-1
CDR3 DNA: TGCGCCAGCAGGCCGACAGCGCAAGAGACCCAGTACTTC
CDR3 protein: CASRPTAQETQYF

J gene: TRBJ2-2
D gene: TRBD2
clone size: -
V gene: TRBV7-9
CDR3 DNA: TGTGCCAGCAGCCCAGGAGGGACTAGCGGGAGAGACACCGGGGAGCTGTTTTTT
CDR3 protein: CASSPGGTSGRDTGELFF

J gene: TRBJ1-2
D gene: -
clone size: -
V gene: TRBV5-1
CDR3 DNA: TGCGCCAGCAGCCTGGGGGAGGGCTTCTATGGCTACACCTTC
CDR3 protein: CASSLGEGFYGYTF

J gene: TRBJ1-3
D gene: -
clone size: -
V gene: TRBV6-8
CDR3 DNA: TGTGCCAGCAGTCGCCGGGACTCCTACTCTGGAAACACCATATATTTT
CDR3 protein: CASSRRDSYSGNTIYF

J gene: TRBJ2-2
D gene: TRBD2
clone size: -
V gene: TRBV5-8
CDR3 DNA: TGTGCCAGCAGCCGACTAGCGGGACCCACCGGGGAGCTGTTTTTT
CDR3 protein: CASSRLAGPTGELFF

J gene: TRBJ2-1
D gene: TRBD2
clone size: -
V gene: TRBV24-1
CDR3 DNA: TGTGCCAACCTAAAAGCCGGGACTAGCGGGGGCCGCTCCTACAATGAGCAGTTCTTC
CDR3 protein: CANLKAGTSGGRSYNEQFF

J gene: TRBJ1-2
D gene: TRBD1
clone size: -
V gene: TRBV18
CDR3 DNA: TGTGCCAGCTCACCCAGGACAGGGGACTATGGCTACACCTTC
CDR3 protein: CASSPRTGDYGYTF

J gene: TRBJ1-2
D gene: TRBD1
clone size: -
V gene: TRBV5-6
CDR3 DNA: TGTGCCAGCAGCGAGTGGACAGGGGCCTATGGCTACACCTTC
CDR3 protein: CASSEWTGAYGYTF

J gene: TRBJ2-1
D gene: -
clone size: -
V gene: TRBV18
CDR3 DNA: TGTGCCAGCTCACCAAGGTTTTCCAGGGCGGATGAGCAGTTCTTC
CDR3 protein: CASSPRFSRADEQFF

J gene: TRBJ2-1
D gene: TRBD2
clone size: few
V gene: TRBV11-3
CDR3 DNA: TGTGCCAGCAGCTTGGGACTAGCGGGCACCAATGAGCAGTTCTTC
CDR3 protein: CASSLGLAGTNEQFF

J gene: TRBJ1-1
D gene: TRBD1
clone size: -
V gene: TRBV28
CDR3 DNA: TGTGCCAGCACCCTGGGGACAGGGTACACTGAAGCTTTCTTT
CDR3 protein: CASTLGTGYTEAFF

J gene: TRBJ2-7
D gene: TRBD1
clone size: -
V gene: TRBV7-9
CDR3 DNA: TGTGCCAGCAGCCCGCGGGACAGGGCAGACGAGCAGTACTTC
CDR3 protein: CASSPRDRADEQYF

J gene: TRBJ2-7
D gene: TRBD1
clone size: -
V gene: TRBV24-1
CDR3 DNA: TGTGCCACCAGTGATTCCGCGTCCACCGGGACAGGGAAATTCGAGCAGTACTTC
CDR3 protein: CATSDSASTGTGKFEQYF